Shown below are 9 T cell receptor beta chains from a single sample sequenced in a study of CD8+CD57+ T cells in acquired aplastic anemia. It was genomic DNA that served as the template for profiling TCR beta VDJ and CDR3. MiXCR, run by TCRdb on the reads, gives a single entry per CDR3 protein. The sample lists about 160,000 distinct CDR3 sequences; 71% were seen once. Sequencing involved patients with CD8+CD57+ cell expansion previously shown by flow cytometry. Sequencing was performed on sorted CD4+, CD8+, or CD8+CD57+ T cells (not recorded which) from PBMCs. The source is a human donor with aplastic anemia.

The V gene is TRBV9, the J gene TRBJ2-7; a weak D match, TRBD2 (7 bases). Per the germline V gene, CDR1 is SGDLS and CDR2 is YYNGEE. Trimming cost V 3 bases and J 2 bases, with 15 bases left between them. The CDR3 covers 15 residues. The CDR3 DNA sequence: TGTGCCAGCAGCGGGGGGGCTAGCGGAACCTACGAGCAGTACTTC. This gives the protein CASSGGASGTYEQYF.

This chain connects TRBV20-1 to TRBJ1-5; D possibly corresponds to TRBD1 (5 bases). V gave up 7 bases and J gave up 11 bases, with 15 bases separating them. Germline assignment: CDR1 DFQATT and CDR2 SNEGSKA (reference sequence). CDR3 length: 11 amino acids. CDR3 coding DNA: TGCAGTGGCTGGCAGGGAGGGACCCAGCATTTT. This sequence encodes CSGWQGGTQHF.

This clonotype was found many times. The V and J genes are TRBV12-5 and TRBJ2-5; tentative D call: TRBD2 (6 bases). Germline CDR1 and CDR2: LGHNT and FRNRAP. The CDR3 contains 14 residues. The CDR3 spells CASHAWGGEETQYF. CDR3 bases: TGTGCCTCCCACGCCTGGGGAGGAGAAGAGACCCAGTACTTC. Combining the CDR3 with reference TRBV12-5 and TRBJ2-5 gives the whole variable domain DARVTQTPRHKVTEMGQEVTMRCQPILGHNTVFWYRQTMMQGLELLAYFRNRAPLDDSGMPKDRFSAEMPDATLATLKIQPSEPRDSAVYFCASHAWGGEETQYFGPGTRLLVL.

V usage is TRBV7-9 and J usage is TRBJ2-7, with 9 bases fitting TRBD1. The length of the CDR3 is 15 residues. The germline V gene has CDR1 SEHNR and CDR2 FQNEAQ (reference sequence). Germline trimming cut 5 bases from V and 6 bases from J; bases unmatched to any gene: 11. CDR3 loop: CASSPPDRGSGEQYF. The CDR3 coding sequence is TGTGCCAGCAGCCCCCCCGACAGGGGGTCCGGCGAGCAGTACTTC.

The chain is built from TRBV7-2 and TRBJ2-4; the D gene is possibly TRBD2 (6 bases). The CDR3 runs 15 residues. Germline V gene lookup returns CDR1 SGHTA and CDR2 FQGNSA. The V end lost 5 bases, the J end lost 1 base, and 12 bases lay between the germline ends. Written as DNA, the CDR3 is TGTGCCAGCAGCCCGTGGGGGGATGCCAAAAACATTCAGTACTTC. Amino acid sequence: CASSPWGDAKNIQYF. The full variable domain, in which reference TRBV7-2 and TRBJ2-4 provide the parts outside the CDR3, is GAGVSQSPSNKVTEKGKDVELRCDPISGHTALYWYRQSLGQGLEFLIYFQGNSAPDKSGLPSDRFSAERTGGSVSTLTIQRTQQEDSAVYLCASSPWGDAKNIQYFGAGTRLSVL.

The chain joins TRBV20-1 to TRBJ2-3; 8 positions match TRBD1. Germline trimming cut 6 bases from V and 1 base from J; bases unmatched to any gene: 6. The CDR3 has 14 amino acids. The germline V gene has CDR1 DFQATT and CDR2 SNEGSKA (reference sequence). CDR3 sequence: CSARQGWGTDTQYF. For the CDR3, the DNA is TGCAGTGCGAGACAGGGGTGGGGCACAGATACGCAGTATTTT.

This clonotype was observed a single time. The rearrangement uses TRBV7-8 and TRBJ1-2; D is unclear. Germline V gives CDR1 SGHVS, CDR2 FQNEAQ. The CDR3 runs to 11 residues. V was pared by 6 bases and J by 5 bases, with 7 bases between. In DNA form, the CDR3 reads TGTGCCAGCAGGTCAGAGTATGGCTACACCTTC. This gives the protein CASRSEYGYTF.

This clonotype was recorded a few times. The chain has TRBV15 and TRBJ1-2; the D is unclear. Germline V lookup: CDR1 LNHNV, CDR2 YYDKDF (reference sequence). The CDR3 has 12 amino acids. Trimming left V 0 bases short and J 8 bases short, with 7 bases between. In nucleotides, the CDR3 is TGTGCCACCAGCAGAGATAGCCGAGGCTACACCTTC. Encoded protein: CATSRDSRGYTF. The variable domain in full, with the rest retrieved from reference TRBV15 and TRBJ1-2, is DAMVIQNPRYQVTQFGKPVTLSCSQTLNHNVMYWYQQKSSQAPKLLFHYYDKDFNNEADTPDNFQSRRPNTSFCFLDIRSPGLGDTAMYLCATSRDSRGYTFGSGTRLTVV.

The DNA of the CDR3 is TGTGCCAGCAGTGATAATGGTCCTAGCTCCGAGCAGTACTTC. Encoded protein: CASSDNGPSSEQYF. The chain joins TRBV2 to TRBJ2-7; D may be TRBD2 (5 bases). Germline CDR1 is SNHLY and CDR2 is FYNNEI. Trimming removed 3 bases from V and 6 bases from J, with 15 bases in between. The CDR3 sequence is 14 residues long.